The T cell receptor (beta chain) under discussion was sequenced for a study of neurological immune-mediated disorders. Study-wide context: Secondary progressive disease was present in 3, and relapsing-remitting disease in around 31, of the approximately 35 multiple sclerosis patients.

Study results and limitations: HTLV-1-associated myelopathy showed the most TCR clonal expansion; multiple sclerosis the least, below healthy controls.

Every sequencing run returned over 190 million TCR-beta sequences, which were derived from 15-18 subjects. MiXCR, run by TCRdb on the 5' RACE reads, gives a single entry per CDR3 protein. The table includes tens of thousands of distinct CDR3 sequences, about 4.2% detected once. Germline assignment: CDR1 SGHRS and CDR2 YFSETQ. This CDR3 region has 15 residues. With 4 bases clipped from V and 5 bases from J, the junction kept 10 bases outside the gene matches. This clonotype appeared many times. As yet, its antigen is unknown. Sequencing was carried out using PBMCs. The source is a man over 45 with multiple sclerosis. The chain is built from TRBV5-1 and TRBJ2-5, with 8 bases lining up with TRBD2. CDR3 in DNA: TGCGCCAGCAGCCGACCCGGGACTAGTGGTGAGACCCAGTACTTC. Translation gives CASSRPGTSGETQYF.